The rows below give T cell receptor beta chains drawn from one sample of a study of Ad26.COV2.S vaccination and SARS-CoV-2 variants. TCRdb's copy holds only in-frame clones and misses some; the assay was immunoSEQ multiplex PCR. The sample carries about 260,000 clones, approximately 88% recorded once. Material: peripheral blood, obtained in a trial of Ad26.COV2.S vaccine versus placebo. The receptors were gathered from a person between 18 and 65 years old who received the Ad26.COV2.S COVID-19 vaccine or a placebo. The CDR3 runs from the conserved cysteine through the conserved F or W.

v_gene	j_gene	CDR3aa
TRBV1	TRBJ1-6	CTSSPRTGEGSPLHF
TRBV20-1	TRBJ1-1	CRGDLNTEAFF
TRBV9	TRBJ1-3	CASSVGTTSGNTIYF
TRBV4-3	TRBJ2-1	CASSQEASGGYNEQFF
TRBV11-2	TRBJ1-6	CASSLLRTRSPLHF
TRBV6-6	TRBJ1-5	CASRDTNSNQPQHF
TRBV9	TRBJ1-4	CASSVGTVNNEKLFF
TRBV19	TRBJ2-6	CASSNGVLSGANVLTF
TRBV29-1	TRBJ1-4	CSVARGANEKLFF
TRBV11-2	TRBJ1-6	CASSRGVVSPLHF
TRBV7-8	TRBJ2-6	CASSLISGSGANVLTF
TRBV6-2/TRBV6-3	TRBJ2-1	CASSTLAGGGEQFF
TRBV7-2	TRBJ2-7	CASSFNGGYYEQYF
TRBV7-2	TRBJ1-5	CASSLGFSVNQPQHF
TRBV24-1	TRBJ2-1	CATEGHQVDNEQFF
TRBV7-2	TRBJ1-3	CASSLMARSPSGNTIYF
TRBV9	TRBJ2-7	CASTLKEYF